This T cell receptor beta chain was recovered during a study of T-cell memory formation after mild COVID-19. Regarding the study as a whole: Some clones that responded turned up in pre-infection memory, which suggests that cross-reactive memory joined in. Among clones peaking at day 37 in the second wave, SARS-CoV-2 specificity remained unconfirmed.

After 5'RACE with constant-segment primers, TCR alpha and TCR beta cDNA libraries carrying sample barcodes and UMIs were obtained. TCRdb called the 5' RACE reads again in MiXCR, with one record for every CDR3 protein. The sample has a few hundred thousand distinct CDR3 sequences, roughly 15% seen once; the top ten hold roughly a fifth. A few counts support this clonotype. What it binds is unknown. V lost 2 bases and J 1 base, leaving 5 bases between the germline ends. Germline CDR1 is MNHNS and CDR2 is SASEGT. This CDR3 comprises 13 residues. The sample comprised PBMCs or a T cell subset sorted from them (not recorded which). This TCR derives from a man younger than 35 who had mild COVID-19 (a few samples of this study predate the infection). Cell type and time point are not known. V is TRBV6-1 and J is TRBJ1-1; no clear D. CDR3 sequence (DNA): TGTGCCAGCAGTGAACTGTGGAACACTGAAGCTTTCTTT. This encodes CASSELWNTEAFF.